These 13 T cell receptor beta chains were sequenced from one sample in a study of blood T cell repertoires in COVID-19 (dated by TCRdb to 2020 to 2022). The library came from the immunoSEQ multiplex PCR assay. TCRdb took over this immuneACCESS table, retaining in-frame rearrangements with V and J assigned. Such tables are incomplete; in checked studies, under half of the missing clones stem from an unresolved V gene, and the remainder is unexplained. The sample table records about 160,000 clones; over 75% of these occur just once. Of the sample, 2.5% to 3% falls within the top ten clones. Sequencing input: peripheral blood. The receptors come from a man aged 70 or older with acute or convalescent COVID-19.

The rearrangement joins TRBV19 to TRBJ2-1; D not resolved. From germline, CDR1 is LNHDA and CDR2 SQIVND (reference sequence). The CDR3 length is 13 residues. With 5 bases removed from V and 4 bases from J, the gap between germline ends came to 9 bases. The CDR3 DNA reads as TGTGCCAGTAGTGTCTACTCGTACAATGAGCAGTTCTTC. Encoded protein: CASSVYSYNEQFF.

The rearrangement joins TRBV27 to TRBJ2-1, with TRBD2 identical over 16 bases. V lost 5 bases to trimming and J lost 2 bases; unmatched junction nucleotides: 12. Germline lookup yields CDR1 MNHEY and CDR2 SMNVEV (reference sequence). The CDR3 sequence is 20 residues long. The CDR3 protein is CASSHTPPGLAGGPYNEQFF. CDR3 sequence (DNA): TGTGCCAGCAGTCACACCCCCCCGGGACTAGCGGGAGGGCCCTACAATGAGCAGTTCTTC.

The chain combines TRBV5-3 with TRBJ1-1, with D uncertain. TRBV5-3 is identified as an open reading frame with a role that is uncertain. V dropped 7 bases and J dropped 1 base, with 20 bases sitting between them. The CDR3 consists of 16 residues. CDR3 region: CARRPQRPKGNTEAFF. The CDR3 DNA follows: TGTGCCAGACGGCCCCAGCGGCCAAAGGGGAACACTGAAGCTTTCTTT.

The rearrangement joins TRBV4-1 to TRBJ1-2, with D unclear. V shed 2 bases and J shed 4 bases, with 8 bases lying between them. The CDR3 covers 13 residues. Germline CDR1 reads MGHRA; CDR2 reads YSYEKL. The CDR3 protein is CASSQTRSYGYTF. The CDR3 DNA is TGCGCCAGCAGCCAAACCAGAAGCTATGGCTACACCTTC.

The rearrangement links TRBV9 to TRBJ2-5, with D perhaps matching TRBD2 (5 bases). The CDR3 sequence is 16 residues long. The V end was cut by 4 bases, the J end by 5 bases, with 21 bases between. Looked up from germline, CDR1 is SGDLS and CDR2 is YYNGEE. This CDR3 is CASSPHQAGGVETQYF. CDR3 nucleotide sequence: TGTGCCAGCAGCCCCCATCAGGCGGGCGGAGTCGAGACCCAGTACTTC.

This clone came up once. This rearrangement joins TRBV12-3 or TRBV12-4 to TRBJ1-5; D unresolved. V was cut by 5 bases and J by 4 bases, with 9 bases left in between. CDR3 length: 13 residues. CDR3 sequence: CASSGTANQPQHF. The CDR3 region has the DNA TGTGCCAGCAGTGGAACAGCAAATCAGCCCCAGCATTTT.

The chain is built from TRBV18 and TRBJ1-1; D is undetermined. CDR3 size: 16 residues. In germline, CDR1 is KGHSH, CDR2 LQKENI. Trimming left V 3 bases short and J 0 bases short, with 14 bases between. The CDR3 spells CASSPRVDGMNTEAFF. The DNA for the CDR3 is TGTGCCAGCTCACCGCGGGTGGACGGTATGAACACTGAAGCTTTCTTT.

The chain has TRBV5-4 and TRBJ1-5, with 8 nucleotides matching TRBD1. V lost 4 bases and J lost 5; bases outside the gene matches: 2. The CDR3 has 13 residues. Germline CDR1 reads SGHNT; CDR2 reads YYREEE (reference sequence). The CDR3, as DNA: TGTGCCAGCAGCCCGGACAGGGATCAGCCCCAGCATTTT. It specifies CASSPDRDQPQHF.

The chain combines TRBV9 with TRBJ1-2, with 7 positions matching TRBD1. Unmatched junction bases numbered 9, after V lost 3 bases and J lost 4 bases. CDR1 is SGDLS, CDR2 YYNGEE, per germline. The CDR3 runs to 15 residues. The CDR3 is CASSEKTGTFYGYTF. The CDR3 coding sequence is TGTGCCAGCAGCGAGAAGACAGGGACCTTCTATGGCTACACCTTC. Using reference TRBV9 and TRBJ1-2 for the parts outside the CDR3, the full variable domain is DSGVTQTPKHLITATGQRVTLRCSPRSGDLSVYWYQQSLDQGLQFLIQYYNGEERAKGNILERFSAQQFPDLHSELNLSSLELGDSALYFCASSEKTGTFYGYTFGSGTRLTVV.

The J gene is TRBJ2-1, the V gene TRBV7-9; the match to TRBD2 covers 8 bases. Germline values: CDR1 SEHNR, CDR2 FQNEAQ (reference sequence). With 1 base clipped from V and 4 bases from J, the junction kept 3 bases outside the gene matches. The CDR3 sequence is 15 residues long. For the CDR3, the DNA is TGTGCCAGCAGCTTAGGACTAGCGAGTTACAATGAGCAGTTCTTC. Translated: CASSLGLASYNEQFF.

The V gene is TRBV21-1, the J gene TRBJ2-7; the table's D gene call, TRBD2, was not cross checked with the DNA. TRBV21-1 is a pseudogene locus. The CDR3 length is 13 residues. Here the CDR3 reads CASLRGGKYEQYF. The CDR3 region has the DNA TGTGCCAGCCTTCGGGGGGGAAAGTACGAGCAGTACTTC.

The sample holds a few counts of this clone. The chain combines TRBV6-6 with TRBJ2-1; 12 bases are shared with TRBD2. Germline CDR1 is MNHNY and CDR2 is SVGAGI (reference sequence). The CDR3 is made up of 15 amino acids. J lost 3 bases, V lost 6 bases, and 3 bases had no gene match. CDR3 DNA: TGTGCCAGCAGCCGACTAGCGGGGGACTACAATGAGCAGTTCTTC. Its protein is CASSRLAGDYNEQFF.

This clone has only a few counts. The chain couples TRBV2 to TRBJ2-7; 8 bases line up with TRBD1. Germline CDR1 SNHLY, CDR2 FYNNEI. V shed 6 bases, J shed 3 bases, and the junction held 1 base outside the gene matches. The CDR3 spans 12 residues. CDR3 DNA: TGTGCCAGCAGAGGGACAGGCTACGAGCAGTACTTC. It encodes CASRGTGYEQYF.